These 19 T cell receptor beta chains were all obtained from the same sample, sequenced in a study of blood T cell repertoires in COVID-19. TCRdb keeps only in-frame clones here, not all; method: immunoSEQ multiplex PCR. The data hold roughly 260,000 clones, with about 88% observed a single time. The specimen sequenced was peripheral blood. Receptors were obtained from a woman between 40 and 50 years old who had recovered from COVID-19.

The genes are TRBV27 and TRBJ2-3, with a tentative D call TRBD2 (6 bases). Germline values: CDR1 MNHEY, CDR2 SMNVEV (reference sequence). The CDR3 is 16 amino acids. Between the trimmed V and J ends, which lost 3 bases and 2 bases, there was a span of 15 bases. The CDR3 reads CASSFDSGISTDTQYF. The CDR3 DNA reads as TGTGCCAGCAGTTTCGATAGCGGCATCTCCACAGATACGCAGTATTTT.

CDR3 in DNA: TGTGCCAGTAGGATACAGGGAACCGGAAACTATGGCTACACCTTC. Amino acids: CASRIQGTGNYGYTF. This sequence joins TRBV19 and TRBJ1-2; D perhaps matches TRBD1 (6 bases). Trimming left V 6 bases short and J 2 bases short, with 16 bases between. CDR1 and CDR2 from the germline V gene are LNHDA and SQIVND (reference sequence). The CDR3 consists of 15 residues.

This clone appeared a single time. This rearrangement joins TRBV21-1 to TRBJ2-2; the D call of TRBD1 is as the table states it, not checked on the DNA. TRBV21-1 is a known pseudogene. This CDR3 region has 17 residues. The CDR3 protein is CASSKARTESGSPELFF. DNA for the CDR3: TGTGCCAGCAGCAAAGCGCGGACAGAATCCGGTAGCCCGGAGCTGTTTTTT.

This clone appeared a single time. The J gene is TRBJ2-7, the V gene TRBV6-6; D perhaps matches TRBD1 (6 bases). V lost 8 bases and J lost 0, with 17 bases in between. The germline gives CDR1 MNHNY, CDR2 SVGAGI (reference sequence). CDR3 length: 15 amino acids. Here the CDR3 reads CASAFPGQTSYEQYF. The CDR3 DNA sequence: TGTGCCAGCGCTTTCCCTGGACAGACCTCCTACGAGCAGTACTTC.

This chain joins TRBV21-1 and TRBJ2-7; the table's D call of TRBD2 was not tested on the DNA. TRBV21-1 represents a pseudogene. This CDR3 spans 18 amino acids. The CDR3 DNA reads TGTGCCAGCAGCATTACCGGGACTAGGGGTGAGGATTTTTACGAGCAGTACTTC. Amino acids: CASSITGTRGEDFYEQYF.

This chain connects TRBV7-9 to TRBJ2-3; the D gene is possibly TRBD1 (5 bases). Looked up from germline, CDR1 is SEHNR and CDR2 is FQNEAQ (reference sequence). V shed 1 base and J shed 0 bases, with 8 bases lying between them. The CDR3 totals 15 residues. CDR3 in amino acids: CASSLGQSSTDTQYF. In DNA, the CDR3 is TGTGCCAGCAGCTTAGGACAGTCTAGCACAGATACGCAGTATTTT.

The chain joins TRBV30 to TRBJ1-6; D unclear. The CDR3 sequence is 13 residues long. The V gene lost 0 bases and the J gene lost 13 bases, with 13 bases spanning the gap. Germline assignment: CDR1 GTSNPN and CDR2 SVGIG (reference sequence). Written as DNA, the CDR3 is TGTGCCTGGAGTGTCTTATCTTCTCGGCCCCTCCACTTT. Protein sequence: CAWSVLSSRPLHF.

The CDR3 loop is CASTLQAGGNYGYTF. DNA of the CDR3: TGTGCCAGCACCCTGCAAGCAGGAGGGAACTATGGCTACACCTTC. The rearrangement joins TRBV28 to TRBJ1-2, with D unclear. Trimming removed 7 bases at V and 2 bases at J, with 17 bases between. Germline-derived CDR1 and CDR2 are MDHEN and SYDVKM. The CDR3 loop spans 15 amino acids.

The genes are TRBV10-3 and TRBJ1-2; weak D call: TRBD1 (5 bases). The length of the CDR3 is 14 residues. V shed 6 bases and J shed 0 bases, with 11 bases lying between them. The germline CDR1 and CDR2 sequences are ENHRY and SYGVKD. The CDR3, as DNA: TGTGCCATCAGGCCCACAGGTCCTAACTATGGCTACACCTTC. It codes for CAIRPTGPNYGYTF.

The chain carries TRBV7-3 and TRBJ2-2, with TRBD1 as a possible D gene (6 bases). The CDR3 sequence is 16 residues long. The V end lost 5 bases, the J end lost 2 bases, and 15 bases lay between the germline ends. Per germline, CDR1 SGHTA and CDR2 FQGTGA. The CDR3 protein is CASSQQTGTNTGELFF. CDR3 nucleotides: TGTGCCAGCAGCCAACAGACAGGAACCAACACCGGGGAGCTGTTTTTT.

V gene TRBV7-2 combines with J gene TRBJ2-4; 14 nucleotides align to TRBD2. Germline V gives CDR1 SGHTA, CDR2 FQGNSA. The CDR3 has 16 amino acids. The V and J ends lost 5 bases and 9 bases, in that order; junction bases with no gene match: 9. The DNA for the CDR3 is TGTGCCAGCAGCCCCCGACTAGCGGGGGGGGGTGGCATTCAGTACTTC. The encoded protein is CASSPRLAGGGGIQYF. The whole variable domain, filled in from reference TRBV7-2 and TRBJ2-4, reads GAGVSQSPSNKVTEKGKDVELRCDPISGHTALYWYRQSLGQGLEFLIYFQGNSAPDKSGLPSDRFSAERTGGSVSTLTIQRTQQEDSAVYLCASSPRLAGGGGIQYFGAGTRLSVL.

This chain links TRBV7-8 with TRBJ2-1; TRBD2 agrees at 7 bases. Germline-derived CDR1 and CDR2 are SGHVS and FQNEAQ. The CDR3 is made up of 14 amino acids. Trimming cost V 5 bases and J 5 bases; bases outside gene matches: 6. As DNA, the CDR3 is TGTGCCAGCAGCGGGGGACTAAAAGACAATGAGCAGTTCTTC. Translation gives CASSGGLKDNEQFF. Supplemented by reference TRBV7-8 and TRBJ2-1, the full variable domain reads GAGVSQSPRYKVAKRGQDVALRCDPISGHVSLFWYQQALGQGPEFLTYFQNEAQLDKSGLPSDRFFAERPEGSVSTLKIQRTQQEDSAVYLCASSGGLKDNEQFFGPGTRLTVL.

The CDR3 spells CASSLYRGGQETQYF. The CDR3 DNA is TGTGCCAGCAGCTTATATCGAGGCGGCCAAGAGACCCAGTACTTC. The chain couples TRBV7-9 to TRBJ2-5; D is unresolved. The V end lost 2 bases, the J end lost 1 base, and 11 bases lay between the germline ends. Germline V lookup: CDR1 SEHNR, CDR2 FQNEAQ (reference sequence). CDR3 size: 15 residues.

This clone was observed a single time. The J gene is TRBJ1-6, the V gene TRBV11-3; no definite D call. Germline assignment: CDR1 SGHNT and CDR2 YENEEA. The CDR3 is 15 residues long. The germline V and J ends were trimmed by 5 bases and 6 bases, with 14 bases remaining between them. The CDR3 reads CASSPTTGTNSPLHF. The CDR3 nucleotides are TGTGCCAGCAGCCCCACAACGGGAACTAATTCACCCCTCCACTTT.

This chain uses TRBV6-5 with TRBJ1-3, with D possibly TRBD1 on 6 matching bases. CDR1 is MNHEY, CDR2 SVGAGI, per germline. The CDR3 sequence is 15 residues long. V gave up 6 bases and J gave up 2 bases, with 14 bases separating them. CDR3 loop: CASSPRGQAGNTIYF. As DNA, the CDR3 is TGTGCCAGCAGCCCCAGGGGCCAGGCTGGAAACACCATATATTTT.

V and J are TRBV11-1 and TRBJ1-2; D is ambiguous. This CDR3 has 13 residues. The germline V and J ends were trimmed by 2 bases and 2 bases, with 6 bases remaining between them. Germline assignment: CDR1 SGHAT and CDR2 FQDESV (reference sequence). DNA of the CDR3: TGTGCCAGCAGCTTATCAGCGAACTATGGCTACACCTTC. This sequence encodes CASSLSANYGYTF.

V usage is TRBV19 and J usage is TRBJ2-7, with 9 positions matching TRBD2. CDR1 is LNHDA and CDR2 is SQIVND in the germline V gene (reference sequence). The CDR3 is 14 amino acids. V was clipped by 0 bases and J by 3 bases; unmatched bases: 0. CDR3 loop: CASSIEAGGYEQYF. In nucleotides, the CDR3 is TGTGCCAGTAGTATAGAAGCGGGGGGCTACGAGCAGTACTTC.

The chain has TRBV7-2 and TRBJ1-5; 7 bases agree with TRBD1. Germline V gene sequence: CDR1 SGHTA, CDR2 FQGNSA. Losses at the gene ends were 3 bases for V and 2 bases for J; bases not matched to a gene: 1. This CDR3 region has 14 residues. The CDR3 is CASSFGQGNQPQHF. Written as DNA, the CDR3 is TGTGCCAGCAGCTTCGGACAGGGCAATCAGCCCCAGCATTTT.

This clone was picked up one time. V usage is TRBV3-1 (or the pseudogene TRBV3-2) and J usage is TRBJ1-2, with D uncertain. CDR1 is LGHDT and CDR2 is YNNKEL in the germline V gene (reference sequence). V lost 1 base and J lost 6, with 6 bases in between. CDR3 length equals 12 residues. This CDR3 reads CASSQGRNGYTF. CDR3 in DNA: TGTGCCAGCAGCCAAGGGCGGAATGGCTACACCTTC.